This T cell receptor beta chain emerged from a study of T cell repertoires in cytomegalovirus infection. TCRdb reprocessed the reads with MiXCR, giving one entry per CDR3 protein. The sample holds roughly 500,000 distinct CDR3 sequences, roughly 34% seen once. The CDR3 is 13 amino acids. CDR1 and CDR2 from the germline V gene are LGHDT and YNNKEL (reference sequence). With 4 bases removed from V and 8 bases from J, the gap between germline ends came to 12 bases. As for this clonotype: What it binds is unknown.

Study-wide results and caveats: Clonotype analysis showed dominance of the ex vivo response by HLA-C-restricted CMV-specific TCR beta clonotypes. Based on cumulative public TCR beta family frequency, carriers of CMV plus the relevant HLA were identified.

The chain carries TRBV3-1 and TRBJ2-1, with D possibly matching TRBD1 (5 bases). The sample here was cultured PBMCs, taken from culture after CMV antigen stimulation. The origin of this receptor is a human donor in good health (CMV status not recorded). Some clones in this sample may be carry-over from other donors' samples. The CDR3 here is CASSLGRVHEQFF. CDR3 DNA sequence: TGTGCCAGCAGCCTTGGCAGGGTTCATGAGCAGTTCTTC.